The 2 T cell receptor beta chains listed next were all sequenced from one sample in a study of blood T cell repertoires in COVID-19. Assay: immunoSEQ multiplex PCR; the TCRdb copy retains only in-frame clones and omits some. Here the sample spans around 300,000 clones, around 90% being singletons. Sequenced: peripheral blood. All receptors come from a woman between 40 and 50 years old with COVID-19, enrolled during active disease.

The V gene is TRBV4-3, the J gene TRBJ1-1; no reliable D call. Germline loops: CDR1 LGHNA, CDR2 YSLEER. CDR3 length: 16 amino acids. Trimming took 0 bases from V and 4 from J, leaving 15 bases between them. CDR3 protein: CASSQDLRASGTEAFF. Here the CDR3 DNA reads TGCGCCAGCAGCCAAGACCTGAGGGCGAGCGGCACTGAAGCTTTCTTT.

V usage is TRBV3-1 (or the pseudogene TRBV3-2) and J usage is TRBJ1-5; 10 bases are a match to TRBD1. Germline V gives CDR1 LGHDT, CDR2 YNNKEL (reference sequence). CDR3 length: 21 amino acids. With V trimmed by 0 bases and J by 1 base, 15 bases remained unmatched. The CDR3 loop reads CASSQDREIGDRGRSNQPQHF. As DNA, the CDR3 is TGTGCCAGCAGCCAAGATCGGGAAATCGGGGACAGGGGACGGAGCAATCAGCCCCAGCATTTT.